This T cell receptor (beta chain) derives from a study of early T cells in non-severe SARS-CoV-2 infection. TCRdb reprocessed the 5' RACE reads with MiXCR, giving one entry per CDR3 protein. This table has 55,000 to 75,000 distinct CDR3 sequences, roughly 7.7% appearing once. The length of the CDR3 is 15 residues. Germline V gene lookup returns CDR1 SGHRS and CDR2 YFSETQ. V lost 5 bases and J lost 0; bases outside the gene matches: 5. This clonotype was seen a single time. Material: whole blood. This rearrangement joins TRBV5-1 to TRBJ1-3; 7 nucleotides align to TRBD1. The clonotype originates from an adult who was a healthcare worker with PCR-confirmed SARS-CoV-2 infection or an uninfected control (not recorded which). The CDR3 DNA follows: TGCGCCAGCAGGCCACAGGGGATCTCTGGAAACACCATATATTTT. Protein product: CASRPQGISGNTIYF.